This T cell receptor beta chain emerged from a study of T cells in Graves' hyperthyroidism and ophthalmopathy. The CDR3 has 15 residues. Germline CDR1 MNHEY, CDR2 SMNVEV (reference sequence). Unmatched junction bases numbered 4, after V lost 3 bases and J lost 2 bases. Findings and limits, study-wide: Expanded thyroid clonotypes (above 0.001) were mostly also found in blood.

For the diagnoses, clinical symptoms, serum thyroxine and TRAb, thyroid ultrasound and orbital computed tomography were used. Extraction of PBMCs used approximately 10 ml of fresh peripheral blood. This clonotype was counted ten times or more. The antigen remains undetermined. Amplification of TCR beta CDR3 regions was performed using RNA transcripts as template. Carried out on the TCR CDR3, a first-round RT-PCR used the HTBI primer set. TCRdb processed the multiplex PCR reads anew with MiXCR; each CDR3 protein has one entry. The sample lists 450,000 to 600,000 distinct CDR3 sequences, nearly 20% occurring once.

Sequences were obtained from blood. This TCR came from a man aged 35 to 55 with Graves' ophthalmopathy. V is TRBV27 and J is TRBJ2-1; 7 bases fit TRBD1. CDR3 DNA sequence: TGTGCCAGCAGTTTGACAGGGTTGGCCTACAATGAGCAGTTCTTC. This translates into CASSLTGLAYNEQFF.